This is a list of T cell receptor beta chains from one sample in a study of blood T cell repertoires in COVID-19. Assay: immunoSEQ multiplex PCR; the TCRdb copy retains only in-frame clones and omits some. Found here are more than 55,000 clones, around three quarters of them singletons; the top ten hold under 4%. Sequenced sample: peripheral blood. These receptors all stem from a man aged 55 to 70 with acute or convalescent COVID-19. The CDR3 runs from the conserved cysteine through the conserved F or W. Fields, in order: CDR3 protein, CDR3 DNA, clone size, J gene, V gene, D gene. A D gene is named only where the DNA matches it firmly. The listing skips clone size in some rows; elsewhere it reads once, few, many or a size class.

CASSPTGGRNIQYF | TGCGCCAGCAGCCCTACCGGGGGGAGAAACATTCAGTACTTC | - | TRBJ2-4 | TRBV5-1 | TRBD2
CASTTRQEVSGNTIYF | TGTGCCAGTACCACGCGGCAGGAGGTTTCGGGAAACACCATATATTTT | - | TRBJ1-3 | TRBV19 | -
CATSSPGLAGGAYNEQFF | TGTGCCACCAGCAGTCCGGGACTAGCGGGGGGGGCCTACAATGAGCAGTTCTTC | few | TRBJ2-1 | TRBV15 | TRBD2
CSASWGGSYNEQFF | TGCAGTGCTAGTTGGGGGGGATCCTACAATGAGCAGTTCTTC | - | TRBJ2-1 | TRBV20-1 | TRBD2
CASSQELPTGTEAYEQYF | TGCGCCAGCAGCCAAGAGCTACCTACCGGGACAGAAGCCTACGAGCAGTACTTC | - | TRBJ2-7 | TRBV4-1 | TRBD1
CAISVARGETQYF | TGTGCCATCAGTGTTGCCAGGGGTGAGACCCAGTACTTC | - | TRBJ2-5 | TRBV10-3 | -
CASSPTWGNEKLFF | TGTGCCAGCAGCCCCACCTGGGGCAATGAAAAACTGTTTTTT | once | TRBJ1-4 | TRBV7-9 | -
CASSLDLRGSEQYF | TGCGCCAGCAGCCTGGACTTGCGGGGAAGCGAGCAGTACTTC | once | TRBJ2-7 | TRBV5-1 | -
CASSNPRETQYF | TGTGCCAGCAGCAATCCCAGAGAGACCCAGTACTTC | - | TRBJ2-5 | TRBV12-3/TRBV12-4 | -
CASSPSGGSGYGYTF | TGTGCCAGCAGCCCTTCTGGGGGGTCAGGCTATGGCTACACCTTC | - | TRBJ1-2 | TRBV7-9 | -
CAAGYRSSYEQYF | TGTGCCGCGGGTTATAGAAGCTCCTACGAGCAGTACTTC | once | TRBJ2-7 | TRBV13 | -
CASSLGRDRANTEAFF | TGTGCCAGCAGCTTGGGGCGGGACAGGGCCAACACTGAAGCTTTCTTT | - | TRBJ1-1 | TRBV5-4 | TRBD1
CASRDPGRGRGGSPLHF | TGTGCCAGTAGGGACCCGGGCAGGGGGAGAGGAGGCTCACCCCTCCACTTT | - | TRBJ1-6 | TRBV19 | TRBD1
CASSYSRSPLHF | TGTGCCAGCAGTTACTCGCGATCACCCCTCCACTTT | - | TRBJ1-6 | TRBV6-5 | -
CASSASGGNTIYF | TGTGCCAGCAGCGCGTCGGGTGGAAACACCATATATTTT | few | TRBJ1-3 | TRBV9 | -
CASSPRWGEEEEKLFF | TGTGCCAGCAGCCCACGTTGGGGGGAGGAGGAGGAAAAACTGTTTTTT | - | TRBJ1-4 | TRBV9 | -
CASSVEPNYGYTF | TGTGCCAGCAGCGTAGAGCCTAACTATGGCTACACCTTC | - | TRBJ1-2 | TRBV9 | -
CSVEGGRRQYF | TGCAGCGTTGAGGGGGGACGACGGCAGTACTTC | - | TRBJ2-7 | TRBV29-1 | -
CASSLRGEAFF | TGTGCCAGCAGTTTAAGGGGGGAAGCTTTCTTT | - | TRBJ1-1 | TRBV27 | -
CASSLTGGGLNTEAFF | TGTGCCAGCAGTTTGACAGGGGGAGGTTTGAACACTGAAGCTTTCTTT | - | TRBJ1-1 | TRBV6-5 | TRBD1
CASSLDLGPGSPLHF | TGTGCCAGCAGCTTAGACCTGGGGCCGGGTTCACCCCTCCACTTT | - | TRBJ1-6 | TRBV7-9 | -
CASSPPRREGYGYTF | TGTGCCAGCAGCCCACCCCGACGGGAAGGCTATGGCTACACCTTC | - | TRBJ1-2 | TRBV7-2 | -
CASSLPSGGTVHEQYF | TGTGCCAGCAGCCTCCCCTCAGGCGGGACAGTTCACGAGCAGTACTTC | - | TRBJ2-7 | TRBV11-2 | -
CASSLSQGGYTF | TGTGCCAGCAGTTTATCCCAGGGGGGCTACACCTTC | - | TRBJ1-2 | TRBV12-3/TRBV12-4 | -
CASSLGGPTEAFF | TGCGCCAGCAGCTTGGGAGGGCCCACTGAAGCTTTCTTT | - | TRBJ1-1 | TRBV5-1 | -
CSVEREGFPQYF | TGCAGCGTTGAAAGGGAGGGGTTCCCGCAGTATTTT | - | TRBJ2-3 | TRBV29-1 | TRBD2
CASSWKQGETQYF | TGTGCCAGCAGTTGGAAACAGGGAGAGACCCAGTACTTC | - | TRBJ2-5 | TRBV6-5 | -
CASSKGEAGEQYF | TGTGCCAGCAGCAAAGGAGAGGCGGGCGAGCAGTACTTC | once | TRBJ2-7 | TRBV21-1 | -
CATSDAASTIYF | TGTGCCACCAGTGATGCGGCGAGCACCATATATTTT | - | TRBJ1-3 | TRBV24-1 | -
CASSLQTENEKLFF | TGTGCCAGCAGTCTCCAGACAGAGAATGAAAAACTGTTTTTT | - | TRBJ1-4 | TRBV28 | -
CASSLQGLGEQYF | TGTGCCAGCAGCTTACAGGGGTTAGGGGAGCAGTACTTC | - | TRBJ2-7 | TRBV11-2 | -
CAPPGGQETQYF | TGCGCTCCGCCAGGAGGCCAAGAGACCCAGTACTTC | - | TRBJ2-5 | TRBV5-1 | -
CASSVDSKRREQFF | TGTGCCAGTAGTGTCGACAGTAAAAGGCGTGAGCAGTTCTTC | - | TRBJ2-1 | TRBV19 | -
CASSPLRTGGGSGYNEQFF | TGTGCCAGCTCGCCTCTTCGGACAGGGGGAGGTTCGGGGTACAATGAGCAGTTCTTC | few | TRBJ2-1 | TRBV18 | TRBD1
CASSLGSSGNTIYF | TGCGCCAGCAGCTTGGGGAGCTCTGGAAACACCATATATTTT | few | TRBJ1-3 | TRBV5-1 | -
CASSQSAATNEKLFF | TGCGCCAGCAGCCAGTCAGCGGCAACTAATGAAAAACTGTTTTTT | - | TRBJ1-4 | TRBV5-1 | -
CASSYSGGAYNEQFF | TGCGCCAGCAGCTATAGCGGGGGTGCTTACAATGAGCAGTTCTTC | - | TRBJ2-1 | TRBV5-1 | TRBD2
CASSLEGTVEAFF | TGCGCCAGCAGCTTGGAGGGGACAGTTGAAGCTTTCTTT | - | TRBJ1-1 | TRBV5-1 | TRBD1
CASSLRGDSALAF | TGTGCCAGCAGCTTAAGGGGGGACTCTGCCCTGGCCTTC | - | TRBJ1-2 | TRBV7-3 | -
CASSLAGGSLDGYTF | TGTGCCAGCAGCTTAGCGGGGGGAAGTCTGGATGGCTACACCTTC | - | TRBJ1-2 | TRBV7-2 | -
CASSPPGLSGNTIYF | TGTGCCAGCTCACCACCGGGGCTCTCTGGAAACACCATATATTTT | once | TRBJ1-3 | TRBV18 | -